This T cell receptor (beta chain) was documented in a study of regulatory T cells in long-lasting Graves disease. Time point denoted: newly diagnosed GD, antithyroid drugs for less than 3 months. Isolated PBMC RNA provided the starting material for the TCR library. Patients were enrolled at an endocrinology department in Xi'an, China. The V and J ends lost 1 base and 14 bases, in that order; junction bases with no gene match: 8. Germline assignment: CDR1 LGHDT and CDR2 YNNKEL (reference sequence). The CDR3 extends over 13 amino acids. Ten or more counts support this clonotype. HTBI primers from iRepertoire and Arm-PCR of CDR3 regions yielded the TCR beta libraries. Via MiXCR, TCRdb re-called the multiplex PCR reads, giving one row per CDR3 protein. Of fewer than 400,000 distinct CDR3 sequences in the sample, about 20% were seen once.

This receptor was taken from a female donor with Graves disease. V and J are TRBV3-1 and TRBJ2-1; TRBD2 agrees at 7 bases. Sequencing used peripheral blood mononuclear cells (PBMCs), obtained at new diagnosis, from a patient treated with antithyroid drugs. The CDR3 reads CASSQVGGGREFF. Written as DNA, the CDR3 is TGTGCCAGCAGCCAAGTGGGGGGGGGACGGGAGTTCTTC.